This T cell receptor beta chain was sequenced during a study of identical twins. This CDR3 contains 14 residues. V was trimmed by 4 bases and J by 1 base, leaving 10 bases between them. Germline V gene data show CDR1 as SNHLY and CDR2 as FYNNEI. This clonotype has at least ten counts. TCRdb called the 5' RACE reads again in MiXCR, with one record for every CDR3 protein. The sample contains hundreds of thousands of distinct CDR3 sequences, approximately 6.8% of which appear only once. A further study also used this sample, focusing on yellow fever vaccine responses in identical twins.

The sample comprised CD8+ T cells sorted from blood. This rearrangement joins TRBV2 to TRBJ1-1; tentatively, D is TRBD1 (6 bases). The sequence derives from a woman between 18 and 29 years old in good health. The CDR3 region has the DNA TGTGCCAGCAGTGGGATACAGGGGAACACTGAAGCTTTCTTT. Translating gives CASSGIQGNTEAFF. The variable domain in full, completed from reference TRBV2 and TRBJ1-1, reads EPEVTQTPSHQVTQMGQEVILRCVPISNHLYFYWYRQILGQKVEFLVSFYNNEISEKSEIFDDQFSVERPDGSNFTLKIRSTKLEDSAMYFCASSGIQGNTEAFFGQGTRLTVV.